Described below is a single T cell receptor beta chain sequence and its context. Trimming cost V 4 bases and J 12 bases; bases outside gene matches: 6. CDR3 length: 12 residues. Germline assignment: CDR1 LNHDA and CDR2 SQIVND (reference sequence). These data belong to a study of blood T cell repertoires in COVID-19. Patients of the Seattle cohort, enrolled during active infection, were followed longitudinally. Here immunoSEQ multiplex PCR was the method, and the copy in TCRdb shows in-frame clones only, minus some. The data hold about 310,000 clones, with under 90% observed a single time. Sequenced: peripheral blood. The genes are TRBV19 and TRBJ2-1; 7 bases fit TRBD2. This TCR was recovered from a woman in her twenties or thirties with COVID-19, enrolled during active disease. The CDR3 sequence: CASSTSGTVQFF. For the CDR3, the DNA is TGTGCCAGTAGTACCAGCGGGACCGTGCAGTTCTTC.